Listed here are 23 T cell receptor beta chains from one sample, sequenced in a study of glioma-infiltrating T cells after dendritic cell vaccination (dated by TCRdb to the mid-2010s). Library preparation employed the immunoSEQ multiplex PCR assay. This immuneACCESS table, as held by TCRdb, lists in-frame sequences with V and J called but not all clones. Of the missing ones, under half trace to an unresolved V gene in checked studies; the others have no known cause. For this sample the table gives 20,000 to 25,000 clones, of which approximately 79% were detected only once. 36% of the sample rests with the top ten. The sample was blood, taken before dendritic cell vaccination. The source of these receptors is a human donor with glioblastoma.

The rearrangement uses TRBV4-2 and TRBJ2-2, with no clear D. This CDR3 is 15 amino acids long. The germline V gene has CDR1 LGHNA and CDR2 YNFKEQ. V lost 4 bases, J lost 0 bases, and 9 bases lay in between. The CDR3 protein is CASSLDAANTGELFF. The CDR3 bases are TGTGCCAGCAGCCTCGATGCGGCGAACACCGGGGAGCTGTTTTTT.

The gene calls are TRBV7-2 and TRBJ2-7; possibly TRBD2 for D (6 bases). Trimming left V 4 bases short and J 7 bases short, with 20 bases between. From germline, CDR1 is SGHTA and CDR2 FQGNSA. The CDR3 has 15 residues. DNA for the CDR3: TGTGCCAGCAGCTCGGGAGACTGGGGTTACGTGGAGCAGTACTTC. Protein: CASSSGDWGYVEQYF. The variable domain in full, with the rest retrieved from reference TRBV7-2 and TRBJ2-7, is GAGVSQSPSNKVTEKGKDVELRCDPISGHTALYWYRQSLGQGLEFLIYFQGNSAPDKSGLPSDRFSAERTGGSVSTLTIQRTQQEDSAVYLCASSSGDWGYVEQYFGPGTRLTVT.

The rearrangement links TRBV18 to TRBJ2-5, with D possibly TRBD2 on 6 matching bases. Germline V CDR1 and CDR2: KGHSH, LQKENI. The CDR3 spans 13 residues. V shed 3 bases and J shed 4 bases, with 9 bases lying between them. CDR3 bases: TGTGCCAGCTCACCTCAGGGAGGAGAGACCCAGTACTTC. Residues: CASSPQGGETQYF.

Here the CDR3 DNA reads TGTGCCAGCAGTTACTCGAGTCAGGGGGGAGCTTTCTTT. This codes for CASSYSSQGGAFF. This chain joins TRBV6-5 and TRBJ1-1, with TRBD1 identical over 7 bases. Looked up from germline, CDR1 is MNHEY and CDR2 is SVGAGI. The CDR3 extends over 13 amino acids. The trim removed 0 bases at V and 10 bases at J, leaving 5 bases unmatched.

In this sample, this clone turned up once. The genes are TRBV29-1 and TRBJ1-1; D might be TRBD1 (6 bases). This CDR3 region has 14 residues. V gave up 2 bases and J gave up 11 bases, with 21 bases separating them. The germline V gene encodes CDR1 SQVTM and CDR2 ANQGSEA. The CDR3 region has the DNA TGCAGCGTTGAAATAAGGACAGTCTTGAACGGGGCTTTCTTT. Its translation: CSVEIRTVLNGAFF.

This chain links TRBV5-1 with TRBJ2-3, with D uncertain. V dropped 0 bases and J dropped 4 bases, with 12 bases sitting between them. Germline lookup yields CDR1 SGHRS and CDR2 YFSETQ. This CDR3 is built from 15 residues. This CDR3 is CASSLVSGWADTQYF. The CDR3 DNA is TGCGCCAGCAGCTTGGTTTCAGGATGGGCAGATACGCAGTATTTT.

The chain has TRBV9 and TRBJ2-7; 7 positions match TRBD2. Trimming removed 4 bases from V and 7 bases from J; junction bases left unmatched: 11. This CDR3 is built from 14 residues. CDR1 SGDLS and CDR2 YYNGEE come from the germline V gene. The CDR3 here is CASSPLGGGWEQYF. CDR3 coding DNA: TGTGCCAGCAGCCCCTTGGGGGGAGGGTGGGAGCAGTACTTC.

The gene calls are TRBV5-4 and TRBJ2-1; D possibly corresponds to TRBD2 (6 bases). Trimming shortened V by 4 bases and J by 8 bases, and 19 bases separated the two germline ends. Germline CDR1 reads SGHNT; CDR2 reads YYREEE (reference sequence). The CDR3 runs 15 residues. The DNA of the CDR3 is TGTGCCAGCAGCCCCGGGGCGGGACCCAAGGATGAGCAGTTCTTC. Translated, it gives CASSPGAGPKDEQFF.

The chain couples TRBV9 to TRBJ2-1; 8 nucleotides agree with TRBD1. CDR3 size: 13 residues. Looked up from germline, CDR1 is SGDLS and CDR2 is YYNGEE. V was pared by 5 bases and J by 4 bases, with 2 bases of the junction left unmatched. The CDR3 DNA reads as TGTGCCAGCAGTCAGGGGGCTTACAATGAGCAGTTCTTC. Protein sequence: CASSQGAYNEQFF. The variable domain in full, with the rest retrieved from reference TRBV9 and TRBJ2-1, is DSGVTQTPKHLITATGQRVTLRCSPRSGDLSVYWYQQSLDQGLQFLIQYYNGEERAKGNILERFSAQQFPDLHSELNLSSLELGDSALYFCASSQGAYNEQFFGPGTRLTVL.

This rearrangement joins TRBV4-3 to TRBJ1-2; D possibly corresponds to TRBD1 (5 bases). The CDR3 spans 15 residues. CDR1 LGHNA and CDR2 YSLEER come from the germline V gene. V was pared by 0 bases and J by 7 bases, with 15 bases between. Here the CDR3 reads CASSQDPKGSGGYTF. The CDR3, as DNA: TGCGCCAGCAGCCAAGACCCGAAGGGGTCGGGTGGCTACACCTTC.

The chain couples TRBV20-1 to TRBJ1-2; possibly TRBD1 for D (6 bases). V gave up 7 bases and J gave up 8 bases, with 14 bases separating them. Germline V CDR1 and CDR2: DFQATT, SNEGSKA (reference sequence). The CDR3 runs 11 residues. DNA for the CDR3: TGCAGTGTCCACAGGGTAGAAGGCTACACCTTC. Amino acid sequence: CSVHRVEGYTF.

Relative to its sample, this clone is medium-sized (0.01 to 0.1%). The genes are TRBV7-9 and TRBJ2-7; 10 bases map to TRBD1. CDR1 is SEHNR and CDR2 is FQNEAQ in the germline V gene (reference sequence). This CDR3 spans 15 amino acids. Trimming cost V 0 bases and J 11 bases; bases outside gene matches: 10. DNA of the CDR3: TGTGCCAGCAGCTTAGCCAGCGTGGGGACAGGGGTAAAGTACTTC. It specifies CASSLASVGTGVKYF.

The genes are TRBV6-1 and TRBJ2-1; D is perhaps TRBD2 (7 bases). CDR1 and CDR2 (germline): MNHNS, SASEGT. CDR3 length: 14 residues. Trimming stripped 8 bases from V and 2 bases from J, with 13 bases between. This chain's CDR3 is CASLGGGAYNEQFF. The CDR3 DNA reads TGTGCCAGCTTAGGGGGGGGCGCCTACAATGAGCAGTTCTTC.

This clone was observed a few times. Without the conserved terminal phenylalanine or tryptophan, this CDR3 likely stems from a read error. The DNA is left out, because the CDR3 cannot be placed on it with certainty; the CDR3 is given as TCRdb lists it. The chain joins TRBV30 to TRBJ1-1. Germline values: CDR1 GTSNPN, CDR2 SVGIG (reference sequence). The CDR3 is 9 amino acids long, termini counted. CDR3 protein: CACEGGPWS.

The chain employs TRBV7-9 and TRBJ2-7; D perhaps matches TRBD2 (6 bases). From germline, CDR1 is SEHNR and CDR2 FQNEAQ (reference sequence). The CDR3 extends over 16 amino acids. V shed 2 bases and J shed 1 base, with 15 bases lying between them. CDR3 region: CASSLLSGYASYEQYF. CDR3 coding DNA: TGTGCCAGCAGCTTATTAAGCGGGTACGCGTCCTACGAGCAGTACTTC.

This clone turned up a few times. For the CDR3, the DNA is TGTGCCAGCAGCCTGGGGTCGGGGTACAATGAGCAGTTCTTC. This translates into CASSLGSGYNEQFF. V is TRBV21-1 and J is TRBJ2-1; the DNA was not compared with TRBD2, the D call given in the table. TRBV21-1 is a documented pseudogene. The CDR3 spans 14 residues.

The rearrangement joins TRBV7-3 to TRBJ2-3, with 7 bases matching TRBD1. The germline CDR1 and CDR2 sequences are SGHTA and FQGTGA. This CDR3 has 15 residues. J was trimmed by 5 bases and V by 4 bases; bases with no gene match: 9. As DNA, the CDR3 is TGTGCCAGCAGCTCACAGGGGCCTCCGGGAGATACGCAGTATTTT. It yields the protein CASSSQGPPGDTQYF.

The chain links TRBV27 to TRBJ2-7, with D tentatively TRBD2 (5 bases). Germline lookup yields CDR1 MNHEY and CDR2 SMNVEV (reference sequence). The CDR3 is 12 amino acids. V lost 4 bases and J 4 bases, leaving 8 bases between the germline ends. The CDR3 DNA is TGTGCCAGCAGTTCCGGCGGGTACGAGCAGTACTTC. Translation gives CASSSGGYEQYF.

The chain couples TRBV18 to TRBJ1-1; no firm D call. Germline values: CDR1 KGHSH, CDR2 LQKENI. The V gene lost 1 base and the J gene lost 4 bases, with 13 bases spanning the gap. The CDR3 loop spans 15 amino acids. Written as DNA, the CDR3 is TGTGCCAGCTCACCACTCCCAGGCAAAGGCACTGAAGCTTTCTTT. It translates to CASSPLPGKGTEAFF.

The chain couples TRBV7-6 to TRBJ1-1, with 10 bases identical to TRBD1. CDR3 length: 15 residues. CDR1 and CDR2 from the germline V gene are SGHVS and FNYEAQ. Trimming took 1 base from V and 6 from J; bases not matched to a gene: 5. The CDR3 protein is CASSLGGTGDAEAFF. In DNA, the CDR3 is TGTGCCAGCAGCTTAGGCGGGACAGGGGATGCTGAAGCTTTCTTT. Together with reference TRBV7-6 and TRBJ1-1, the CDR3 gives the full variable domain: GAGVSQSPRYKVTKRGQDVALRCDPISGHVSLYWYRQALGQGPEFLTYFNYEAQQDKSGLPNDRFSAERPEGSISTLTIQRTEQRDSAMYRCASSLGGTGDAEAFFGQGTRLTVV.

This clone was recorded once. The V call is TRBV6-1, the J call TRBJ1-5; D is perhaps TRBD1 (5 bases). Germline assignment: CDR1 MNHNS and CDR2 SASEGT. V was cut by 6 bases and J by 6 bases, with 18 bases left in between. The CDR3 has 15 residues. The DNA of the CDR3 is TGTGCCAGCAGCGGGACCTGGGGGGGAAGTCAGCCCCAGCATTTT. It specifies CASSGTWGGSQPQHF.

The chain joins TRBV5-1 to TRBJ1-2; D ambiguous. The CDR3 has 15 amino acids. CDR1 and CDR2 from the germline V gene are SGHRS and YFSETQ. V dropped 0 bases and J dropped 7 bases, with 16 bases sitting between them. CDR3 in amino acids: CASSLAGERASGYTF. The CDR3 DNA reads TGCGCCAGCAGCTTGGCTGGGGAGAGGGCGTCTGGCTACACCTTC.

The chain is built from TRBV4-3 and TRBJ2-7; TRBD2 matches 9 bases. This CDR3 contains 17 residues. Trimming took 0 bases from V and 3 from J; bases not matched to a gene: 9. The V gene's germline CDR1 is LGHNA and CDR2 YSLEER. This chain's CDR3 is CASSQDPPTSGNYEQYF. The CDR3 DNA follows: TGCGCCAGCAGCCAAGACCCCCCGACTAGCGGAAACTACGAGCAGTACTTC.